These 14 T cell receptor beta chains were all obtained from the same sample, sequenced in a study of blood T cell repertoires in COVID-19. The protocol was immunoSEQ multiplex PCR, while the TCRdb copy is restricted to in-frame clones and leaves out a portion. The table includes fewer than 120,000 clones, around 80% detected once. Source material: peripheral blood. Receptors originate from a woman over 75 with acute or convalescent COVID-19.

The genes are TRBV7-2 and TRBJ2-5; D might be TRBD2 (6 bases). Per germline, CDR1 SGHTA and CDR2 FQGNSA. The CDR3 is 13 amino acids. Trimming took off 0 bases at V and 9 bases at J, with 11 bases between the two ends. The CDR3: CASSLAHREAQYF. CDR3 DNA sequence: TGTGCCAGCAGCTTAGCGCATAGGGAGGCCCAGTACTTC. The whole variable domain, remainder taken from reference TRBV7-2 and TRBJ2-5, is GAGVSQSPSNKVTEKGKDVELRCDPISGHTALYWYRQSLGQGLEFLIYFQGNSAPDKSGLPSDRFSAERTGGSVSTLTIQRTQQEDSAVYLCASSLAHREAQYFGPGTRLLVL.

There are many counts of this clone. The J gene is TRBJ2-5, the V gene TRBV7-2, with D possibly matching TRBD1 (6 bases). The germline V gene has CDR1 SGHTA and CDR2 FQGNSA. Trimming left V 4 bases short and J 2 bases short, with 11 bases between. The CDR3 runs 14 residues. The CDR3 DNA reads TGTGCCAGCAGCTATCAGGGGTCTCAAGAGACCCAGTACTTC. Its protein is CASSYQGSQETQYF.

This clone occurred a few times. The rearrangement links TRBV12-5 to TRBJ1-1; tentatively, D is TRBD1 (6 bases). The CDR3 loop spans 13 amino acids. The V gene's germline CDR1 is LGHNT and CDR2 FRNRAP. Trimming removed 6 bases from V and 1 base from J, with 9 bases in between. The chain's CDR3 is CASGTQGNTEAFF. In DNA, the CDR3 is TGTGCTAGTGGAACACAGGGGAACACTGAAGCTTTCTTT.

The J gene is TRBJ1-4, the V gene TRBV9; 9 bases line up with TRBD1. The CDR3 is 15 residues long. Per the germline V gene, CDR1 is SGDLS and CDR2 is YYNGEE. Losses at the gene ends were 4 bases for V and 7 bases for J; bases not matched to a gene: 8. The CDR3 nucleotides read TGTGCCAGCAGCTCCGGGGGACAGGGTGGTGAAAAACTGTTTTTT. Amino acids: CASSSGGQGGEKLFF.

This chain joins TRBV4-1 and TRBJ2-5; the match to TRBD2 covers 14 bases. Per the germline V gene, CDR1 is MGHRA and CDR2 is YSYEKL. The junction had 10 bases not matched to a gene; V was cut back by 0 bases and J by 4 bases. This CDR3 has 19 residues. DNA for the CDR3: TGCGCCAGCAGCCAAGATCAGGGACTAGCGGGAGCTGCAGTAGAGACCCAGTACTTC. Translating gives CASSQDQGLAGAAVETQYF.

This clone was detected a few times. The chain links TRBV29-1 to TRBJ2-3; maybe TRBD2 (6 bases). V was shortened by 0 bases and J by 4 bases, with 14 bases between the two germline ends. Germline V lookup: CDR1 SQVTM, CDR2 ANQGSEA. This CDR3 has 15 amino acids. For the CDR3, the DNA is TGCAGCGTTGAAGATTGGGGGGAAGGGGCAGATACGCAGTATTTT. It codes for CSVEDWGEGADTQYF.

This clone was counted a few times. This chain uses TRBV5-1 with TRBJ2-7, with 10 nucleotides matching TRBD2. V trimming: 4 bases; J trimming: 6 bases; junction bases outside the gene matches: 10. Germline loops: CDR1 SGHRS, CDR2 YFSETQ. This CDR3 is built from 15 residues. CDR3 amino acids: CASSPYTLAGAEQYF. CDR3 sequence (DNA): TGCGCCAGCAGCCCCTATACCCTAGCGGGAGCCGAGCAGTACTTC.

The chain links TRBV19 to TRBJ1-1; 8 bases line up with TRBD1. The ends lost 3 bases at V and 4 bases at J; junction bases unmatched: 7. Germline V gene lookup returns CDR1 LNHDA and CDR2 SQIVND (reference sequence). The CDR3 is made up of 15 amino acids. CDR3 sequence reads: CASSIVTTGGTEAFF. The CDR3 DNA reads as TGTGCCAGTAGTATCGTGACTACAGGGGGCACTGAAGCTTTCTTT.

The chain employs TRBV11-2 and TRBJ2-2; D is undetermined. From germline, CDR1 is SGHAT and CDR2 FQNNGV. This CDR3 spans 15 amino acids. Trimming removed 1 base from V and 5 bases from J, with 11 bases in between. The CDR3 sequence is CASSLAGFTTGELFF. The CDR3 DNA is TGTGCCAGCAGCTTAGCCGGGTTTACGACCGGGGAGCTGTTTTTT.

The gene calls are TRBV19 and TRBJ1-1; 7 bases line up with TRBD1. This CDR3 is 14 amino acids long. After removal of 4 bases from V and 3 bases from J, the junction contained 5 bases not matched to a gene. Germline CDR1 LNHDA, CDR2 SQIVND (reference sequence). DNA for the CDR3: TGTGCCAGTAGTAGCGGACAGGAATACACTGAAGCTTTCTTT. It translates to CASSSGQEYTEAFF.

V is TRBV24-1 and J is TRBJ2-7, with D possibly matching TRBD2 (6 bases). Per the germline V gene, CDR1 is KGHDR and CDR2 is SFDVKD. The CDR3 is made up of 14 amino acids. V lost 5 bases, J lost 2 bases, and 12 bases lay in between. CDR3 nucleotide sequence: TGTGCCACCAGTGTAGGAGCGGGCACCTACGAGCAGTACTTC. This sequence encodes CATSVGAGTYEQYF.

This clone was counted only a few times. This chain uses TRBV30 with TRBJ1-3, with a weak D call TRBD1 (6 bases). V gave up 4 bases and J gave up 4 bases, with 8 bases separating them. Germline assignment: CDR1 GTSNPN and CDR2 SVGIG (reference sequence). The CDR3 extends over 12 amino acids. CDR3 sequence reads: CAWKGVGNTIYF. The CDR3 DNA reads TGTGCCTGGAAGGGGGTGGGAAACACCATATATTTT.

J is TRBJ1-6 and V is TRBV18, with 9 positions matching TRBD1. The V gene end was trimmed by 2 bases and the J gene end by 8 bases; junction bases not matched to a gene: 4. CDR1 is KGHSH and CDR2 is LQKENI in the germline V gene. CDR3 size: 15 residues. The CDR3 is CASSPTGQGYSPLHF. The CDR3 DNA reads TGTGCCAGCTCACCAACGGGACAGGGCTATTCACCCCTCCACTTT.

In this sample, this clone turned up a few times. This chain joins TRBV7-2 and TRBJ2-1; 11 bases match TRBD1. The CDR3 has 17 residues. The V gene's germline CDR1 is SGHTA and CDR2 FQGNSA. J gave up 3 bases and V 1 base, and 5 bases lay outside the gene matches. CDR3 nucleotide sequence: TGTGCCAGCAGCTTAGTCGGGGGACAGGGGGTCTACAATGAGCAGTTCTTC. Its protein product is CASSLVGGQGVYNEQFF.